A single TCR beta chain is shown here with its context. The antigen it binds to is not known. HCMV serostatus was determined by detecting HCMV-specific IgG in serum with a commercial ELISA kit. Peripheral blood mononuclear cells were isolated from blood by Ficoll density gradient centrifugation. The data derive from a study of T cells expressing NK-cell markers (dated by TCRdb to about 2020). For the wider study: In sorted CD3+CD56+NKG2C+, CD3+CD56+NKG2C- and CD3+CD56-NKG2C+ T-cell subsets from about 8 donors, TCR beta-chain repertoires were profiled. Of the eight sequenced donors, seven were found to be HCMV-seropositive and one was found to be HCMV-seronegative. The study sequenced eight donors, all healthy volunteers chosen at random: three men and five women. Libraries were sequenced as 2 x 150 bp reads on Illumina HiSeq 2000/2500, MiSeq or NextSeq.

Beyond this particular receptor, the publication reports: Those dominant clonotypes were again the most abundant among CD3+CD56-NKG2C+ cells in a few donors, at roughly 28.3-60.1%. Whether the expanded NKG2C-expressing T cell clones were specific for HCMV antigens was left unclear. For five or six donors, the dominant CD3+CD56+NKG2C+ clonotypes were among the top 10 CD8+ clonotypes and accounted for about 1.0-7.5% of CD8+ T cells.

Data came from an Illumina HiSeq 2000. TCR beta cDNA libraries were prepared using 5'RACE template switching, which introduced a universal primer site and unique molecular identifiers. cDNA synthesis was primed from the TCR beta constant segment, followed by two successive PCR amplification steps. Per the authors' processing: MIGEC handled demultiplexing of the reads and grouping by UMI, while MiTCR was used to assemble and quantify clonotypes. To remove erroneous sequences, TCR cDNA sequences were retained only when supported by two or more reads. The tcR package was used for downstream repertoire analysis, and clonotypes were matched across fractions by CDR3 nucleotide sequence plus V segment. VDJmatch was used to annotate antigen specificity against VDJdb, with one amino acid substitution in CDR3 allowed. The reads underwent TCRdb reprocessing, giving one record for each CDR3 protein sequence and no DNA. The V and J calls and clone size come from TCRdb's table, not from the authors' own analysis. For this sample, the table gives over 350,000 distinct CDR3 sequences. The ten largest account for about 10% of the sample.

CDR1 SGHRS and CDR2 YFSETQ were looked up in the germline V gene. The CDR3 covers 16 residues, taking in both the cysteine and the phenylalanine. Only the protein is on record. Input material: blood T cells: a sorted CD56 or NKG2C T cell subset, CD4+ or CD8+ T cells, or bulk PBMC T cells (not recorded which). This receptor was taken from a woman aged 50 to 60 in good health. Donor details come from another sample of the same person, matched by shared clones. The V and J segments used are TRBV5-1 and TRBJ2-1; with no DNA, the TCRdb D assignment of TRBD1 cannot be verified. The CDR3 protein is CASSLASAGRTDEQFF.